The 31 T cell receptor beta chains given below trace back to one sample, sequenced in a study of early T cells in non-severe SARS-CoV-2 infection. One entry per CDR3 protein, called by TCRdb with MiXCR from the 5' RACE reads. Found here are around 50,000 distinct CDR3 sequences, around 10% of them singletons; the top ten hold 10%. The sequenced material came from whole blood. The receptors stem from an adult who was a healthcare worker with PCR-confirmed SARS-CoV-2 infection or an uninfected control (not recorded which).

This chain joins TRBV3-1 and TRBJ1-3; unclear D gene. Germline CDR1 is LGHDT and CDR2 is YNNKEL (reference sequence). Trimming took 1 base from V and 0 from J, leaving 10 bases between them. The CDR3 covers 16 residues. CDR3 DNA: TGTGCCAGCAGCCAAGCTCTGCTGAGCTCTGGAAACACCATATATTTT. Its translation is CASSQALLSSGNTIYF.

The J gene is TRBJ1-6, the V gene TRBV5-1; 8 nucleotides match TRBD1. The germline CDR1 and CDR2 sequences are SGHRS and YFSETQ. The trim removed 4 bases at V and 7 bases at J, leaving 7 bases unmatched. This CDR3 contains 15 residues. This CDR3 reads CASSGQGPGNSPLHF. DNA for the CDR3: TGCGCCAGCAGCGGACAGGGCCCGGGAAATTCACCCCTCCACTTT.

Only a few counts were recorded for this clonotype. The chain couples TRBV12-3 or TRBV12-4 to TRBJ1-1; D possibly corresponds to TRBD1 (5 bases). This CDR3 is built from 16 residues. V was cut by 6 bases and J by 3 bases, with 20 bases left in between. The CDR3 loop is CASRAPGLRGYTEAFF. Written as DNA, the CDR3 is TGTGCCAGCAGAGCTCCAGGGTTGCGGGGTTACACTGAAGCTTTCTTT.

By frequency in the sample, this clonotype is medium-sized. The chain uses TRBV4-2 and TRBJ2-1, with 7 bases fitting TRBD2. The CDR3 has 16 amino acids. The ends lost 1 base at V and 5 bases at J; junction bases unmatched: 8. Per the germline V gene, CDR1 is LGHNA and CDR2 is YNFKEQ. Written as DNA, the CDR3 is TGTGCCAGCAGCCAAGCAATGTCTAGCGGACACAATGAGCAGTTCTTC. Encoded protein: CASSQAMSSGHNEQFF.

This clonotype was recorded at least ten times. V is TRBV20-1 and J is TRBJ1-2; 11 nucleotides agree with TRBD1. CDR3 length equals 17 residues. The germline V gene encodes CDR1 DFQATT and CDR2 SNEGSKA (reference sequence). Trimming took 1 base from V and 4 from J; bases not matched to a gene: 11. CDR3 protein: CSARGDTGTGGIYGYTF. The CDR3 DNA follows: TGCAGTGCTAGAGGAGACACCGGGACAGGGGGTATCTATGGCTACACCTTC.

The chain joins TRBV20-1 to TRBJ2-7; the match to TRBD2 covers 8 bases. The V gene end was trimmed by 6 bases and the J gene end by 2 bases; junction bases not matched to a gene: 9. Germline lookup yields CDR1 DFQATT and CDR2 SNEGSKA (reference sequence). The CDR3 is 14 amino acids. This CDR3 reads CSATEGGRPYEQYF. CDR3 nucleotides: TGCAGTGCGACGGAGGGCGGGAGGCCCTACGAGCAGTACTTC.

The chain carries TRBV28 and TRBJ2-3; tentatively, D is TRBD2 (6 bases). V dropped 5 bases and J dropped 1 base, with 19 bases sitting between them. This CDR3 contains 17 residues. Germline CDR1 is MDHEN and CDR2 is SYDVKM. CDR3 loop: CASSESDYTAGTDTQYF. As DNA, the CDR3 is TGTGCCAGCAGTGAGTCGGACTATACGGCAGGCACAGATACGCAGTATTTT.

In its sample, this clonotype was seen many times. In nucleotides, the CDR3 is TGTGCCAGCTCACCACCGTCAGGGGGGTCTAACTATGGCTACACCTTC. Protein product: CASSPPSGGSNYGYTF. The chain recombines TRBV18 with TRBJ1-2; 7 bases fit TRBD1. The CDR3 totals 16 residues. Trimming cost V 0 bases and J 0 bases; bases outside gene matches: 4. CDR1 KGHSH and CDR2 LQKENI come from the germline V gene.

The J gene is TRBJ2-3, the V gene TRBV5-1; 7 nucleotides agree with TRBD2. Germline V lookup: CDR1 SGHRS, CDR2 YFSETQ. The CDR3 runs 13 residues. V gave up 3 bases and J gave up 6 bases; unmatched junction bases: 4. Here the CDR3 DNA reads TGCGCCAGCAGCTGGATAGCGGGCGATACGCAGTATTTT. It translates to CASSWIAGDTQYF.

The rearrangement uses TRBV10-1 and TRBJ1-1, with 8 bases lining up with TRBD1. There are 14 residues in the CDR3. With V trimmed by 5 bases and J by 4 bases, 6 bases remained unmatched. Germline values: CDR1 WNHNN, CDR2 SYGVQD (reference sequence). CDR3 residues: CASSTDRGGTEAFF. The CDR3 DNA is TGCGCCAGCAGTACCGACAGGGGTGGCACTGAAGCTTTCTTT.

This clonotype was recorded many times. This chain links TRBV6-5 with TRBJ2-7, with D tentatively TRBD1 (6 bases). The germline V gene encodes CDR1 MNHEY and CDR2 SVGAGI. There are 12 residues in the CDR3. Deletions cut 2 bases from V and 4 bases from J, with 6 bases between. CDR3 region: CASSYRGYEQYF. The CDR3 DNA reads as TGTGCCAGCAGTTACAGGGGGTACGAGCAGTACTTC.

This chain links TRBV12-3 or TRBV12-4 with TRBJ1-1; D is unresolved. This CDR3 spans 15 amino acids. V shed 0 bases and J shed 5 bases, with 13 bases lying between them. The CDR3 reads CASSLAGRVDTEAFF. The CDR3 DNA is TGTGCCAGCAGTTTAGCTGGCCGGGTGGATACTGAAGCTTTCTTT.

This clonotype was counted many times. The chain is built from TRBV10-1 and TRBJ2-5, with 7 bases identical to TRBD1. CDR3 size: 13 residues. The V gene end was trimmed by 8 bases and the J gene end by 9 bases; junction bases not matched to a gene: 12. CDR1 is WNHNN and CDR2 is SYGVQD in the germline V gene (reference sequence). The CDR3 sequence: CASGDQRQGAQYF. In nucleotides, the CDR3 is TGCGCCAGCGGGGATCAGCGGCAGGGGGCCCAGTACTTC.

This clonotype was seen at least ten times. The chain recombines TRBV11-2 with TRBJ2-2; unclear D gene. Germline V gives CDR1 SGHAT, CDR2 FQNNGV. The V end lost 0 bases, the J end lost 3 bases, and 8 bases lay between the germline ends. The CDR3 runs 15 residues. The CDR3 loop reads CASSLEFGYTGELFF. CDR3 sequence (DNA): TGTGCCAGCAGCTTAGAGTTCGGATACACCGGGGAGCTGTTTTTT.

This clonotype was counted a few times. The chain has TRBV3-1 and TRBJ1-1; D is undetermined. Deletions cut 5 bases from V and 4 bases from J, with 11 bases between. The germline V gene encodes CDR1 LGHDT and CDR2 YNNKEL (reference sequence). This CDR3 is 13 amino acids long. This CDR3 reads CASSAIGGTEAFF. The CDR3 DNA follows: TGTGCCAGCAGCGCCATTGGCGGCACTGAAGCTTTCTTT. Combining the CDR3 with reference TRBV3-1 and TRBJ1-1 gives the whole variable domain DTAVSQTPKYLVTQMGNDKSIKCEQNLGHDTMYWYKQDSKKFLKIMFSYNNKELIINETVPNRFSPKSPDKAHLNLHINSLELGDSAVYFCASSAIGGTEAFFGQGTRLTVV.

The chain uses TRBV28 and TRBJ2-7, with a tentative D call TRBD2 (7 bases). Per the germline V gene, CDR1 is MDHEN and CDR2 is SYDVKM. With 7 bases removed from V and 7 bases from J, the gap between germline ends came to 17 bases. The CDR3 extends over 13 amino acids. The CDR3 loop reads CASKRGGGEEQYF. CDR3 nucleotides: TGTGCCAGCAAGAGGGGGGGCGGAGAAGAGCAGTACTTC.

J is TRBJ1-2 and V is TRBV24-1; tentatively, D is TRBD1 (6 bases). This CDR3 is built from 14 residues. V was pared by 3 bases and J by 8 bases, with 15 bases between. Germline V lookup: CDR1 KGHDR, CDR2 SFDVKD. Here the CDR3 DNA reads TGTGCCACCAGTGATATTACAGGGAGACGCGGCTACACCTTC. Translation gives CATSDITGRRGYTF.

This clonotype was observed many times. This chain links TRBV28 with TRBJ1-5; D gene uncertain. CDR3 size: 15 residues. Germline loops: CDR1 MDHEN, CDR2 SYDVKM. V was pared by 5 bases and J by 0 bases, with 11 bases between. The chain's CDR3 is CASSVRAGSNQPQHF. The CDR3 DNA sequence: TGTGCCAGCAGTGTCCGCGCGGGTAGCAATCAGCCCCAGCATTTT.

This clonotype was counted ten times or more. CDR3 sequence reads: CAISEGEAQYF. CDR3 sequence (DNA): TGTGCCATCAGTGAGGGGGAGGCGCAGTATTTT. The V gene is TRBV10-3, the J gene TRBJ2-3, with a weak D call TRBD2 (6 bases). V was trimmed by 2 bases and J by 10 bases, leaving 7 bases between them. The germline CDR1 and CDR2 sequences are ENHRY and SYGVKD. CDR3 length equals 11 residues.

The gene calls are TRBV7-3 and TRBJ2-2; 7 bases match TRBD2. J lost 8 bases, V lost 5 bases, and 14 bases had no gene match. Per the germline V gene, CDR1 is SGHTA and CDR2 is FQGTGA. CDR3 length equals 16 residues. The CDR3, as DNA: TGTGCCAGCAGCGTATCTGCGGGAGCTCCGTTAGGGGAGCTGTTTTTT. Its protein is CASSVSAGAPLGELFF.

This clonotype was counted at least ten times. CDR3 amino acids: CASSWDSLETQYF. CDR3 DNA: TGCGCCAGCAGTTGGGACTCTTTAGAGACCCAGTACTTC. The J gene is TRBJ2-5, the V gene TRBV10-2; D is perhaps TRBD2 (6 bases). The V end lost 5 bases, the J end lost 4 bases, and 11 bases lay between the germline ends. CDR1 is WSHSY, CDR2 SAAADI, per germline. This CDR3 is 13 amino acids long.

This clonotype was counted at least ten times. The rearrangement joins TRBV10-1 to TRBJ1-1, with D tentatively TRBD1 (5 bases). This CDR3 has 14 amino acids. Trimming stripped 6 bases from V and 0 bases from J, with 11 bases between. CDR1 is WNHNN, CDR2 SYGVQD, per germline (reference sequence). CDR3 DNA sequence: TGCGCCAGCAGCGCCGACAGCATGAACACTGAAGCTTTCTTT. Translated, it gives CASSADSMNTEAFF.

This clonotype came up a few times. The chain has TRBV20-1 and TRBJ1-6; no reliable D call. Trimming left V 3 bases short and J 0 bases short, with 6 bases between. The CDR3 is 14 amino acids. Germline loops: CDR1 DFQATT, CDR2 SNEGSKA (reference sequence). As DNA, the CDR3 is TGCAGTGCTAGGGGGAGCTCCTATAATTCACCCCTCCACTTT. As protein: CSARGSSYNSPLHF.

This clonotype has a handful of counts. This chain connects TRBV12-3 or TRBV12-4 to TRBJ2-3; D assignment may be TRBD1 or TRBD2 (5 bases each). This CDR3 comprises 14 residues. V shed 7 bases and J shed 2 bases, with 13 bases lying between them. The CDR3 region is CASNLGTVTDTQYF. In nucleotides, the CDR3 is TGTGCCAGCAATCTCGGGACGGTCACAGATACGCAGTATTTT.

Ten or more counts support this clonotype. The chain couples TRBV27 to TRBJ2-3; D unresolved. The germline V gene has CDR1 MNHEY and CDR2 SMNVEV (reference sequence). This CDR3 has 14 residues. Trimming shortened V by 0 bases and J by 0 bases, and 4 bases separated the two germline ends. The CDR3 spells CASSLSSSTDTQYF. The CDR3 bases are TGTGCCAGCAGTTTATCGTCTAGCACAGATACGCAGTATTTT.

Many counts were recorded for this clonotype. The chain combines TRBV4-1 with TRBJ2-2; TRBD2 matches 8 bases. The CDR3 sequence is 18 residues long. Trimming at V came to 2 bases and at J to 0 bases, leaving 8 bases not matched to a gene. Germline assignment: CDR1 MGHRA and CDR2 YSYEKL. The CDR3 spells CASSQSNMGLANTGELFF. The CDR3 DNA reads TGCGCCAGCAGCCAATCGAATATGGGACTAGCGAACACCGGGGAGCTGTTTTTT.

V is TRBV6-6 and J is TRBJ2-1; TRBD2 might be the D (6 bases). This CDR3 spans 13 amino acids. Trimming stripped 6 bases from V and 6 bases from J, with 12 bases between. The germline V gene encodes CDR1 MNHNY and CDR2 SVGAGI (reference sequence). The chain's CDR3 is CASRPPGVNEQFF. For the CDR3, the DNA is TGTGCCAGCAGGCCACCGGGGGTCAATGAGCAGTTCTTC.

This clonotype came up a few times. The rearrangement joins TRBV9 to TRBJ2-2; tentatively, D is TRBD1 (5 bases). CDR1 and CDR2 (germline): SGDLS, YYNGEE. The CDR3 runs 14 residues. Trimming took off 3 bases at V and 1 base at J, with 7 bases between the two ends. Here the CDR3 reads CASSGGQNTGELFF. For the CDR3, the DNA is TGTGCCAGCAGCGGGGGCCAGAACACCGGGGAGCTGTTTTTT.

This clonotype was found a few times. This chain links TRBV29-1 with TRBJ2-1, with 7 bases aligning to TRBD2. Germline V gene lookup returns CDR1 SQVTM and CDR2 ANQGSEA. V was clipped by 6 bases and J by 4 bases; unmatched bases: 3. This CDR3 contains 12 residues. The CDR3 DNA reads as TGCAGCGTGGGGGGGGTTTACAATGAGCAGTTCTTC. Protein sequence: CSVGGVYNEQFF.

This sequence joins TRBV5-1 and TRBJ2-3, with a weak D call TRBD2 (5 bases). Germline lookup yields CDR1 SGHRS and CDR2 YFSETQ. The CDR3 runs to 14 residues. The V end lost 4 bases, the J end lost 5 bases, and 14 bases lay between the germline ends. CDR3 region: CASSPSSVGDTQYF. In DNA, the CDR3 is TGCGCCAGCAGCCCAAGTAGCGTCGGAGATACGCAGTATTTT.

This sequence joins TRBV5-5 and TRBJ2-1, with 9 nucleotides matching TRBD1. With V trimmed by 1 base and J by 0 bases, 5 bases remained unmatched. Germline lookup yields CDR1 SGHKS and CDR2 YYEKEE (reference sequence). This CDR3 comprises 17 residues. The CDR3, as DNA: TGTGCCAGCAGCTTGTTTTGGGACAGGGCCTCCTACAATGAGCAGTTCTTC. It specifies CASSLFWDRASYNEQFF.